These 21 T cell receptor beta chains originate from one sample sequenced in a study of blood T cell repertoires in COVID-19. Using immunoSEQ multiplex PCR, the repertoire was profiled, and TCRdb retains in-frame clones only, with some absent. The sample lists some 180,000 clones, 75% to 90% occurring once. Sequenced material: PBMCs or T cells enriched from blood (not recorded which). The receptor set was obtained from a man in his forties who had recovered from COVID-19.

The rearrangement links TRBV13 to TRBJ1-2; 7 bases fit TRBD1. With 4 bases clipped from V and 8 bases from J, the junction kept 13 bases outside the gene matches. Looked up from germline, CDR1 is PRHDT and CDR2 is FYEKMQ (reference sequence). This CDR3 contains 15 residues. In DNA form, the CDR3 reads TGTGCCAGCAGCTACCGGGACAGTGCCTTTGAGGGCTACACCTTC. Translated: CASSYRDSAFEGYTF.

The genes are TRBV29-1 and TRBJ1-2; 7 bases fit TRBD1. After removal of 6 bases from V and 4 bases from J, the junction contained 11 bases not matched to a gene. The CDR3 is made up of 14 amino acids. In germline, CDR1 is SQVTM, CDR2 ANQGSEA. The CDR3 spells CSVSVDRVGYGYTF. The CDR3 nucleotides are TGCAGCGTCTCCGTCGACAGGGTCGGCTATGGCTACACCTTC.

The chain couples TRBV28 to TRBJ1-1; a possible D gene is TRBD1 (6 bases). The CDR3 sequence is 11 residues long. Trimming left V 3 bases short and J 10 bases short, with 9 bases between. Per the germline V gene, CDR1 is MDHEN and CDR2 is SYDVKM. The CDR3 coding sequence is TGTGCCAGCAGTTTGGGCAGGGGAGCTTTCTTT. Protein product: CASSLGRGAFF.

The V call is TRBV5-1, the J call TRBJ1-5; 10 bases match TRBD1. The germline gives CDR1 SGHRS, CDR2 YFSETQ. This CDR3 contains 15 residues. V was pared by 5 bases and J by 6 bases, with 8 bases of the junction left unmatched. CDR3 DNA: TGCGCCAGCAGATCCGGGACAGGGGTTAGTCAGCCCCAGCATTTT. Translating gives CASRSGTGVSQPQHF.

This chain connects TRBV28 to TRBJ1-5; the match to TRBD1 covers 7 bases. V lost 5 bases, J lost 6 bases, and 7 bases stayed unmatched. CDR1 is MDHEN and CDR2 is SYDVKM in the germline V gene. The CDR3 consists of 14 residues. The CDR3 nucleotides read TGTGCCAGCAGTCCTCGACAGGGTAGTCAGCCCCAGCATTTT. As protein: CASSPRQGSQPQHF.

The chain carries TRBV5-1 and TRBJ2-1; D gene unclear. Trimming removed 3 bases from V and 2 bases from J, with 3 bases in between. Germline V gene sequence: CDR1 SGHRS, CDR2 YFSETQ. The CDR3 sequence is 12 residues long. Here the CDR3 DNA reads TGCGCCAGCAGCTCAACCTACAATGAGCAGTTCTTC. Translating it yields CASSSTYNEQFF.

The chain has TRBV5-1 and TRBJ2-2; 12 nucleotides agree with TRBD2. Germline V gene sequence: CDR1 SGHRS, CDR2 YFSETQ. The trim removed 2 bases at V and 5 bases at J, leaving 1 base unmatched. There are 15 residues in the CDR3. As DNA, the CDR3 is TGCGCCAGCAGCTTTGGGACTAGCGGGACCGGGGAGCTGTTTTTT. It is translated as CASSFGTSGTGELFF.

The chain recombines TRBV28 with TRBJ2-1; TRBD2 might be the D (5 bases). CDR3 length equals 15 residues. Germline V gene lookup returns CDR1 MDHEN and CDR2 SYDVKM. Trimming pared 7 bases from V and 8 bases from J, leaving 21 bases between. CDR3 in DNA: TGTGCCAGCACGCTAGACGGGCTAGCAGTCGATGAGCAGTTCTTC. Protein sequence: CASTLDGLAVDEQFF.

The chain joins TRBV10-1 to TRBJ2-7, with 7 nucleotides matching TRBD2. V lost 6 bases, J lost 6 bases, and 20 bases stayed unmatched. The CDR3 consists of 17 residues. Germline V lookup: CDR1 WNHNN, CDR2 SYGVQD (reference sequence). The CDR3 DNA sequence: TGCGCCAGCAGCCCGGGGGGATCCGGTGTTTTCTCTGCCGAGCAGTACTTC. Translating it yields CASSPGGSGVFSAEQYF.

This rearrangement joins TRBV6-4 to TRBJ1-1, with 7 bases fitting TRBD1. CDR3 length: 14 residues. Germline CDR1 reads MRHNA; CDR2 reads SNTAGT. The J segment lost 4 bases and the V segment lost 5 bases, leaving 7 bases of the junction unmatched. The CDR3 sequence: CASSNRGLGTEAFF. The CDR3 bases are TGTGCCAGCAGTAATAGGGGGCTTGGCACTGAAGCTTTCTTT.

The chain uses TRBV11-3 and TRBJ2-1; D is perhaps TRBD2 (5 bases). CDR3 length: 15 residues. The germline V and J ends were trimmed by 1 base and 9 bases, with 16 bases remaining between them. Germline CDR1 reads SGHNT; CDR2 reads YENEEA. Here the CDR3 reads CASSLGAVLGSEQFF. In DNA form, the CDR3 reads TGTGCCAGCAGCTTAGGGGCTGTACTTGGGAGTGAGCAGTTCTTC.

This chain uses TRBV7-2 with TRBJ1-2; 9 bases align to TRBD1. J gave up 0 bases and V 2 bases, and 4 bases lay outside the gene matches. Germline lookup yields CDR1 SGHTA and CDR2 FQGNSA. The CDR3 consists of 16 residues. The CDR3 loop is CASSLLRDRANYGYTF. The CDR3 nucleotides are TGTGCCAGCAGCTTACTCCGGGACAGGGCTAACTATGGCTACACCTTC.

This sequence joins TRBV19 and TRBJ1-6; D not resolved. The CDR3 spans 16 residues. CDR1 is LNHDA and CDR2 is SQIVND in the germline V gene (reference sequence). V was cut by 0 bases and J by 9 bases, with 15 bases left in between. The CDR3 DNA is TGTGCCAGTAGTATAGATTGGTCATCGGTCGGTTCACCCCTCCACTTT. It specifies CASSIDWSSVGSPLHF.

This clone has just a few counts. The CDR3 reads CASSSFENSPLHF. The CDR3 nucleotides read TGTGCCAGCAGTTCTTTCGAGAATTCACCCCTCCACTTT. The V gene is TRBV2, the J gene TRBJ1-6; no clear D. Trimming left V 5 bases short and J 7 bases short, with 9 bases between. Germline CDR1 SNHLY, CDR2 FYNNEI. The CDR3 contains 13 residues. Full variable domain (rest looked up from reference TRBV2 and TRBJ1-6): EPEVTQTPSHQVTQMGQEVILRCVPISNHLYFYWYRQILGQKVEFLVSFYNNEISEKSEIFDDQFSVERPDGSNFTLKIRSTKLEDSAMYFCASSSFENSPLHFGNGTRLTVT.

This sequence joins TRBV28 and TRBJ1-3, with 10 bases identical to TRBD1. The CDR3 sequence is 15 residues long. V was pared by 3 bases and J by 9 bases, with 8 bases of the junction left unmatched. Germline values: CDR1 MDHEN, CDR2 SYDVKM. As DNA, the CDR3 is TGTGCCAGCAGTTTCCGGGACAGGGGTGAAGGCACCATATATTTT. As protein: CASSFRDRGEGTIYF.

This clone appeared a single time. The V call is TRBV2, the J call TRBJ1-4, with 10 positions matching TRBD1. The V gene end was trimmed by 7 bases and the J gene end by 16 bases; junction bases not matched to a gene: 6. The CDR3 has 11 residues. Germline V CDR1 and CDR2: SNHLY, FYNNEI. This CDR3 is CASTPGQGTFF. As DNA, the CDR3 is TGTGCCAGCACACCGGGACAGGGGACGTTTTTT.

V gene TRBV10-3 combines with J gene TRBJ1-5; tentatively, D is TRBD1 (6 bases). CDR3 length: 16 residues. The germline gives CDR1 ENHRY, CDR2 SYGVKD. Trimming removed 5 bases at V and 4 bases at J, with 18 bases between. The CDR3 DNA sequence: TGTGCCATCAGTCAGAGTCGGGGGGCCGGAAATCAGCCCCAGCATTTT. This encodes CAISQSRGAGNQPQHF.

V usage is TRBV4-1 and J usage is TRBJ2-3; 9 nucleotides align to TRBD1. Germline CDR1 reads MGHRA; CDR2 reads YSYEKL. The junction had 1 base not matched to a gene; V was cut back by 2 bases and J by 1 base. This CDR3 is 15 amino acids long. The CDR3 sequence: CASSQTGGGTDTQYF. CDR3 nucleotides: TGCGCCAGCAGCCAAACAGGGGGCGGCACAGATACGCAGTATTTT.

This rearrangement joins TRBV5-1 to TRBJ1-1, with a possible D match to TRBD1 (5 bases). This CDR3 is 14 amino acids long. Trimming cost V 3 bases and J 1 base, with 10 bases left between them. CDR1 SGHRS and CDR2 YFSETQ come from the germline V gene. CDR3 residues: CASSSTQGNTEAFF. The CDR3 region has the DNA TGCGCCAGCAGCTCTACTCAGGGGAACACTGAAGCTTTCTTT. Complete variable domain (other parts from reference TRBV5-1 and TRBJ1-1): KAGVTQTPRYLIKTRGQQVTLSCSPISGHRSVSWYQQTPGQGLQFLFEYFSETQRNKGNFPGRFSGRQFSNSRSEMNVSTLELGDSALYLCASSSTQGNTEAFFGQGTRLTVV.

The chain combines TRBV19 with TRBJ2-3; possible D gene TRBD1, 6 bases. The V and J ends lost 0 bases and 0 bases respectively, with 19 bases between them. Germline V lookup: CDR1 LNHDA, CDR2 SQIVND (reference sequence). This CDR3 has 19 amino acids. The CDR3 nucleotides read TGTGCCAGTAGTATAGAGGTACAGGGCCCTGTTTTTAGCACAGATACGCAGTATTTT. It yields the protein CASSIEVQGPVFSTDTQYF.

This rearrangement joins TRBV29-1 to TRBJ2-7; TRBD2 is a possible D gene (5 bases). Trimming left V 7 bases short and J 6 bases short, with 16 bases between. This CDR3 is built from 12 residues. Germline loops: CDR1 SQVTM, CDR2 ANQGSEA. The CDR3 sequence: CSGRAGLGEQYF. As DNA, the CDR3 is TGCAGCGGCCGTGCGGGTCTCGGCGAGCAGTACTTC.